The 14 T cell receptor beta chains below were found in one sample sequenced in a study of Ad26.COV2.S vaccination and SARS-CoV-2 variants. The data were produced by immunoSEQ multiplex PCR, yet TCRdb's version contains in-frame clones alone and is incomplete. The profile shows a few hundred thousand clones, 83% of them singletons. Treatment: some 19 received Ad26.COV2.S at low or high dose, single or two shots; 5 received placebo; per-sample allocation not given. Sample collection was performed on day 63 after the first vaccine or placebo injection. Specimen: peripheral blood, collected in a trial of Ad26.COV2.S vaccine versus placebo. Receptor source: a person aged 18-60 years who received the Ad26.COV2.S COVID-19 vaccine or a placebo.

The CDR3 DNA follows: TGCGCCAGCAGCCACCTGACGGAGAACACTGAAGCTTTCTTT. This translates into CASSHLTENTEAFF. The chain joins TRBV4-3 to TRBJ1-1; D ambiguous. Germline V gives CDR1 LGHNA, CDR2 YSLEER. This CDR3 region has 14 residues. Trimming pared 3 bases from V and 1 base from J, leaving 9 bases between.

Only one count was recorded for this clone. The chain carries TRBV5-1 and TRBJ2-5; D may be TRBD2 (5 bases). The V and J ends lost 4 bases and 4 bases respectively, with 11 bases between them. The V gene's germline CDR1 is SGHRS and CDR2 YFSETQ. This CDR3 spans 13 amino acids. DNA of the CDR3: TGCGCCAGCAGCCGGGCCGAGGGAGAGACCCAGTACTTC. Encoded protein: CASSRAEGETQYF.

This chain uses TRBV13 with TRBJ2-7; maybe TRBD2 (5 bases). The V gene's germline CDR1 is PRHDT and CDR2 FYEKMQ (reference sequence). Between the trimmed V and J ends, which lost 10 bases and 0 bases, there was a span of 13 bases. The CDR3 extends over 13 amino acids. CDR3 nucleotides: TGTGCCACCAGGACTCTGGACTCCTACGAGCAGTACTTC. Its protein is CATRTLDSYEQYF.

The chain uses TRBV7-2 and TRBJ2-1, with 12 bases identical to TRBD2. After removal of 6 bases from V and 0 bases from J, the junction contained 9 bases not matched to a gene. The CDR3 extends over 18 amino acids. CDR1 and CDR2 (germline): SGHTA, FQGNSA. CDR3 in amino acids: CASRVRTSGVSSYNEQFF. CDR3 sequence (DNA): TGTGCCAGCAGGGTGAGGACTAGCGGGGTGAGCTCCTACAATGAGCAGTTCTTC.

As concerns this clone: The same CDR3 can be traced to other DNA sequences in this sample. The chain combines TRBV7-9 with TRBJ2-5; D gene unclear. The length of the CDR3 is 11 residues. From germline, CDR1 is SEHNR and CDR2 FQNEAQ (reference sequence). Trimming shortened V by 2 bases and J by 3 bases, and 1 base separated the two germline ends. The DNA for the CDR3 is TGTGCCAGCAGCTTAAAAGAGACCCAGTACTTC. This codes for CASSLKETQYF.

The table lists this clone with a few counts. The rearrangement uses TRBV6-2 or TRBV6-3 and TRBJ1-5; D may be TRBD1 (5 bases). The germline V gene has CDR1 MNHEY and CDR2 SVGEGT. V lost 5 bases and J lost 9, with 14 bases in between. The CDR3 has 13 amino acids. The CDR3 DNA sequence: TGTGCCAGCAGTGCCCCCCCGGACATGCCCCAGCATTTT. Translating gives CASSAPPDMPQHF.

This chain joins TRBV19 and TRBJ2-7; 7 positions agree with TRBD1. Germline-derived CDR1 and CDR2 are LNHDA and SQIVND (reference sequence). This CDR3 is 13 amino acids long. V shed 8 bases, J shed 0 bases, and the junction held 4 bases outside the gene matches. CDR3 in amino acids: CASLDRVSYEQYF. For the CDR3, the DNA is TGTGCCAGTCTCGACAGGGTCTCCTACGAGCAGTACTTC. Full variable domain (rest looked up from reference TRBV19 and TRBJ2-7): DGGITQSPKYLFRKEGQNVTLSCEQNLNHDAMYWYRQDPGQGLRLIYYSQIVNDFQKGDIAEGYSVSREKKESFPLTVTSAQKNPTAFYLCASLDRVSYEQYFGPGTRLTVT.

CDR3 sequence reads: CASSSLDRVAFF. CDR3 bases: TGTGCCAGCAGCTCCCTTGACAGGGTGGCTTTCTTT. This chain connects TRBV7-6 to TRBJ1-1, with 7 bases that match TRBD1. Germline CDR1 reads SGHVS; CDR2 reads FNYEAQ. The CDR3 contains 12 residues. V lost 4 bases, J lost 11 bases, and 7 bases stayed unmatched. The entire variable domain, with the rest obtained from reference TRBV7-6 and TRBJ1-1, is as follows: GAGVSQSPRYKVTKRGQDVALRCDPISGHVSLYWYRQALGQGPEFLTYFNYEAQQDKSGLPNDRFSAERPEGSISTLTIQRTEQRDSAMYRCASSSLDRVAFFGQGTRLTVV.

A note on this clone: The same CDR3 can be traced to other DNA sequences in this sample. The V gene is TRBV3-1 (or the pseudogene TRBV3-2), the J gene TRBJ1-2; D ambiguous. CDR1 LGHDT and CDR2 YNNKEL come from the germline V gene (reference sequence). Trimming removed 1 base from V and 1 base from J, with 4 bases in between. This CDR3 has 13 amino acids. CDR3 sequence (DNA): TGTGCCAGCAGCCAAGTTATTAACTATGGCTACACCTTC. It codes for CASSQVINYGYTF.

The rearrangement uses TRBV11-3 and TRBJ2-5; D assignment may be TRBD1 or TRBD2 (5 bases each). Trimming stripped 6 bases from V and 5 bases from J, with 19 bases between. The CDR3 is 15 amino acids. The germline CDR1 and CDR2 sequences are SGHNT and YENEEA. The CDR3 coding sequence is TGTGCCAGCAGTTTCCGGGCCTTAGAGGGGGAGACCCAGTACTTC. Amino acid sequence: CASSFRALEGETQYF.

This clone was detected once. CDR3 protein: CASRSSDNSNQPQHF. The CDR3 DNA is TGTGCCAGCAGGAGCTCGGACAATAGCAATCAGCCCCAGCATTTT. The rearrangement links TRBV2 to TRBJ1-5; a weak D match, TRBD1 (5 bases). This CDR3 is 15 amino acids long. V lost 6 bases to trimming and J lost 0 bases, with 12 bases between them. In germline, CDR1 is SNHLY, CDR2 FYNNEI. Complete variable domain (other parts from reference TRBV2 and TRBJ1-5): EPEVTQTPSHQVTQMGQEVILRCVPISNHLYFYWYRQILGQKVEFLVSFYNNEISEKSEIFDDQFSVERPDGSNFTLKIRSTKLEDSAMYFCASRSSDNSNQPQHFGDGTRLSIL.

This clone has ten or more counts. Additional DNA sequences in this sample encode the identical CDR3. V and J are TRBV11-2 and TRBJ2-5; D uncertain. Germline values: CDR1 SGHAT, CDR2 FQNNGV. This CDR3 has 11 residues. V lost 1 base, J lost 5 bases, and 2 bases lay in between. The CDR3 protein is CASSLVETQYF. CDR3 DNA sequence: TGTGCCAGCAGCTTAGTTGAGACCCAGTACTTC.

This chain's CDR3 is CASRNRTGVVYGYTF. The CDR3 region has the DNA TGTGCCAGCAGGAACCGTACAGGGGTGGTGTATGGCTACACCTTC. This chain joins TRBV7-9 and TRBJ1-2, with TRBD1 identical over 7 bases. Trimming cost V 6 bases and J 5 bases; bases outside gene matches: 12. Germline V gives CDR1 SEHNR, CDR2 FQNEAQ (reference sequence). The CDR3 is 15 amino acids. Supplemented by reference TRBV7-9 and TRBJ1-2, the full variable domain reads DTGVSQNPRHKITKRGQNVTFRCDPISEHNRLYWYRQTLGQGPEFLTYFQNEAQLEKSRLLSDRFSAERPKGSFSTLEIQRTEQGDSAMYLCASRNRTGVVYGYTFGSGTRLTVV.

The chain has TRBV3-1 (or the pseudogene TRBV3-2) and TRBJ2-3, with 9 bases matching TRBD2. The germline gives CDR1 LGHDT, CDR2 YNNKEL (reference sequence). J gave up 2 bases and V 3 bases, and 9 bases lay outside the gene matches. This CDR3 is built from 17 residues. Here the CDR3 reads CASSQTELAGPTDTQYF. In DNA form, the CDR3 reads TGTGCCAGCAGCCAGACAGAGCTAGCGGGGCCCACAGATACGCAGTATTTT.